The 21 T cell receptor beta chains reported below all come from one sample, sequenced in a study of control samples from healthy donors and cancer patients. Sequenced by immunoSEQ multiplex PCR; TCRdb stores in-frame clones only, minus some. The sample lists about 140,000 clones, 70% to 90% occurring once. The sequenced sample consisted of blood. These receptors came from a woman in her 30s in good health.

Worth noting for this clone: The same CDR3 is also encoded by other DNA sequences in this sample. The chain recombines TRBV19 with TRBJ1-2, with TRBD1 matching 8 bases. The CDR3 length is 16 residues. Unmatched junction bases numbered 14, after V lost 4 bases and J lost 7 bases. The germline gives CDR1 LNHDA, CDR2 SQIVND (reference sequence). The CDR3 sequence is CASSTTDRDGTSGYTF. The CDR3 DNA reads TGTGCCAGTAGTACCACGGACAGGGATGGGACCTCTGGCTACACCTTC.

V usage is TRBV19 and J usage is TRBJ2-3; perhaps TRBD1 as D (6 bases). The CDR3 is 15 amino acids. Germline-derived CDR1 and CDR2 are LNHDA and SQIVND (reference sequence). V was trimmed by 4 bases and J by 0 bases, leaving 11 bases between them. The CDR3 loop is CASSRGTFSTDTQYF. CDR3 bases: TGTGCCAGTAGTAGGGGGACATTTAGCACAGATACGCAGTATTTT.

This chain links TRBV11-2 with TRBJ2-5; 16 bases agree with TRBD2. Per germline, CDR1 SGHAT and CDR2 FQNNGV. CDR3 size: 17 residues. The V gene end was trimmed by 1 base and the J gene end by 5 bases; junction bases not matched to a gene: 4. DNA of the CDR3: TGTGCCAGCAGCTTAGGGGGACTAGCGGGAGGGTTTGAGACCCAGTACTTC. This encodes CASSLGGLAGGFETQYF. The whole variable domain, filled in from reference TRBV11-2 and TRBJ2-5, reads EAGVAQSPRYKIIEKRQSVAFWCNPISGHATLYWYQQILGQGPKLLIQFQNNGVVDDSQLPKDRFSAERLKGVDSTLKIQPAKLEDSAVYLCASSLGGLAGGFETQYFGPGTRLLVL.

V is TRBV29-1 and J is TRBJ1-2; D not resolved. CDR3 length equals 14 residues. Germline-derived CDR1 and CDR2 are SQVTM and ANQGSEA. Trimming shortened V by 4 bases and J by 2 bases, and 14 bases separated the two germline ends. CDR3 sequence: CSVVMSRGNYGYTF. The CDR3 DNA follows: TGCAGCGTTGTAATGTCACGTGGGAACTATGGCTACACCTTC.

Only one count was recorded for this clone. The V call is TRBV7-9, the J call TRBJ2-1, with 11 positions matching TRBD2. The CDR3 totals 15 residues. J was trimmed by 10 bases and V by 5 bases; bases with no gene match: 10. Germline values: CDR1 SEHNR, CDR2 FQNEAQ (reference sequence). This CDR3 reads CASSPVTSGSNEQFF. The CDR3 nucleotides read TGTGCCAGCAGCCCCGTCACTAGCGGGAGCAACGAGCAGTTCTTC.

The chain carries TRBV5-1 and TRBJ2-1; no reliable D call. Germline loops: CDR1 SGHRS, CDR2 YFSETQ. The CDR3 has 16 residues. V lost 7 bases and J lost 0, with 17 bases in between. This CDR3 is CASGPDRRDSYNEQFF. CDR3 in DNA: TGCGCCAGCGGCCCCGACCGAAGGGACTCCTACAATGAGCAGTTCTTC.

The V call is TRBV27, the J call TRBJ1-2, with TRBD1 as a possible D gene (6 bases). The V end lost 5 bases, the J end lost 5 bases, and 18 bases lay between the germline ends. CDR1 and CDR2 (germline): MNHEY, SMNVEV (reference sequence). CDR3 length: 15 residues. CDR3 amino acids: CASSPQGPLPYGYTF. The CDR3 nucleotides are TGTGCCAGCAGTCCACAGGGTCCCCTGCCATATGGCTACACCTTC.

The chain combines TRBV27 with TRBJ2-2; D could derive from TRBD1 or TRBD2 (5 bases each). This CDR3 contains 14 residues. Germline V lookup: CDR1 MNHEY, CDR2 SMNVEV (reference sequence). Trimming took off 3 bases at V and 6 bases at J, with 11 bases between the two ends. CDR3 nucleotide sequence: TGTGCCAGCAGTTTTGGGGGAGTCGCCGGGGAGCTGTTTTTT. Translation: CASSFGGVAGELFF.

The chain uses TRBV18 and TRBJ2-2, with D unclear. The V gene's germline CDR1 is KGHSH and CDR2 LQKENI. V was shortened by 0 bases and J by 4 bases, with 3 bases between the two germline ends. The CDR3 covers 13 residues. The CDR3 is CASSPPVTGELFF. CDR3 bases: TGTGCCAGCTCACCACCGGTCACCGGGGAGCTGTTTTTT.

The CDR3 region is CSVVGDSNQPQHF. CDR3 bases: TGCAGCGTGGTGGGTGATAGCAATCAGCCCCAGCATTTT. The chain joins TRBV29-1 to TRBJ1-5; no definite D call. Germline CDR1 is SQVTM and CDR2 is ANQGSEA. The length of the CDR3 is 13 residues. Trimming took 6 bases from V and 0 from J, leaving 9 bases between them.

This CDR3 is CASSPGREGKNEQYF. The CDR3 DNA follows: TGTGCCAGCAGTCCGGGGCGGGAGGGCAAAAACGAGCAGTACTTC. The rearrangement joins TRBV6-5 to TRBJ2-7; 9 nucleotides line up with TRBD2. The junction had 10 bases not matched to a gene; V was cut back by 5 bases and J by 5 bases. This CDR3 has 15 residues. CDR1 MNHEY and CDR2 SVGAGI come from the germline V gene.

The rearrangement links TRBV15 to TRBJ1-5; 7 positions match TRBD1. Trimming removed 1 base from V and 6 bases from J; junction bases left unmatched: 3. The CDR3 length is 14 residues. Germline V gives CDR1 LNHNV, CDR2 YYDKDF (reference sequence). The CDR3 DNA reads TGTGCCACCAGCAGAGGACAGGGAAGTCAGCCCCAGCATTTT. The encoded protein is CATSRGQGSQPQHF.

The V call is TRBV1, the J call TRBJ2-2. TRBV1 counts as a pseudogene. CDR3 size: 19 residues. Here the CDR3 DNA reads TGCACCAGCAGCGCCCCGACCAGGGACGTAATTCCCGACACCGGGGAGCTGTTTTTT. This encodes CTSSAPTRDVIPDTGELFF.

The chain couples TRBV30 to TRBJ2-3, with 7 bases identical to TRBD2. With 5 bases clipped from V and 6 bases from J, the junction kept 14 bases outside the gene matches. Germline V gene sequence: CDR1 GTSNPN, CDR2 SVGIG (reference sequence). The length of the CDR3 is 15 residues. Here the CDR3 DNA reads TGTGCCTGGGAATTCGGCGGGAGCGGGTGGGATACGCAGTATTTT. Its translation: CAWEFGGSGWDTQYF.

The CDR3 protein is CASSLMGTSGSYEQYF. CDR3 in DNA: TGTGCCAGCAGCTTAATGGGGACTAGCGGGAGCTACGAGCAGTACTTC. This sequence joins TRBV7-9 and TRBJ2-7; TRBD2 agrees at 14 bases. V trimming: 2 bases; J trimming: 3 bases; junction bases outside the gene matches: 3. The CDR3 is 16 amino acids. Germline loops: CDR1 SEHNR, CDR2 FQNEAQ (reference sequence).

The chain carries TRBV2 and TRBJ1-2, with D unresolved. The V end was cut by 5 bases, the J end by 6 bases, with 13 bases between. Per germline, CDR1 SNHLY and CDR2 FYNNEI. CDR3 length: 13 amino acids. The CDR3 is CASSLFGEHGYTF. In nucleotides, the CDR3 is TGTGCCAGCAGTTTGTTCGGAGAGCATGGCTACACCTTC.

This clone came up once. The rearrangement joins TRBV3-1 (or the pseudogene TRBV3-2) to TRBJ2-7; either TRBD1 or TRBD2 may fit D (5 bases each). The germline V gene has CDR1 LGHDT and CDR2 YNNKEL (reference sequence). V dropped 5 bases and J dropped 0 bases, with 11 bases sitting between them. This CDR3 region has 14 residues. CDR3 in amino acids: CASSLPGSSYEQYF. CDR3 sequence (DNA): TGTGCCAGCAGCTTGCCAGGGAGCTCCTACGAGCAGTACTTC.

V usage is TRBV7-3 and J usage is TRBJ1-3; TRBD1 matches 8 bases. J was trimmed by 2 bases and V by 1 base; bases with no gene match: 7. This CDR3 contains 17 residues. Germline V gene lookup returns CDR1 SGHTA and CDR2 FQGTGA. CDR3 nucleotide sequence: TGTGCCAGCAGCTTAAACCCCGCGGACAGGGCTGGAAACACCATATATTTT. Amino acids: CASSLNPADRAGNTIYF.

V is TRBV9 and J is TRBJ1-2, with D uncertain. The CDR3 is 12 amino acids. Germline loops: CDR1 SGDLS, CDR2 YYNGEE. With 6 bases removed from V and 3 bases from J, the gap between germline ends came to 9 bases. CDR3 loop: CASNAGHYGYTF. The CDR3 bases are TGTGCCAGCAATGCAGGCCACTATGGCTACACCTTC.

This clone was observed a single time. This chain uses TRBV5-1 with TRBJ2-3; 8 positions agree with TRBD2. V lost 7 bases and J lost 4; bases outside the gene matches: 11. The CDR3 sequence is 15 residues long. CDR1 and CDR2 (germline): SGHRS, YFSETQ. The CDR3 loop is CASGPFAGGSDTQYF. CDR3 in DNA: TGCGCCAGCGGCCCCTTCGCGGGAGGTTCAGATACGCAGTATTTT.

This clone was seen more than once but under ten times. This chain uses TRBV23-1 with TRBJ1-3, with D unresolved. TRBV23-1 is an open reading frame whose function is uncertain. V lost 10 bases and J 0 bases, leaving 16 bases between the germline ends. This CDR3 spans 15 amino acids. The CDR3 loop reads CANCTIFTSGNTIYF. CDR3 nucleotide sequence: TGCGCCAACTGCACGATTTTTACCTCTGGAAACACCATATATTTT.